The 31 T cell receptor beta chains below come from one sample, sequenced in a study of OX40 agonist ivuxolimab in advanced cancers. Clones were sequenced by immunoSEQ multiplex PCR, and TCRdb holds only the in-frame ones, with some missing. This sample yields tens of thousands of clones, of which about 88% are seen a single time; 1.5% to 2% belongs to the top ten. This specimen consisted of CD4+ or CD8+ T cells sorted from blood, obtained in a trial of the OX40 agonist ivuxolimab. The receptors originated from an adult with an advanced solid tumor such as melanoma, head and neck, liver or kidney cancer.

In DNA form, the CDR3 reads TGTGCCAGCAAGAGGGGACAGTTAGTCTACGAGCAGTACTTC. Translation: CASKRGQLVYEQYF. The genes are TRBV2 and TRBJ2-7, with TRBD1 matching over 7 bases. CDR3 length: 14 residues. Per the germline V gene, CDR1 is SNHLY and CDR2 is FYNNEI. Losses at the gene ends were 7 bases for V and 3 bases for J; bases not matched to a gene: 9.

The V call is TRBV5-6, the J call TRBJ1-3, with D possibly matching TRBD1 (6 bases). V was trimmed by 4 bases and J by 9 bases, leaving 17 bases between them. CDR1 and CDR2 (germline): SGHDT, YYEEEE. The CDR3 has 14 amino acids. CDR3 coding DNA: TGTGCCAGCAGCCCAATACAGGGCCCCCCCACCATATATTTT. This sequence encodes CASSPIQGPPTIYF.

The rearrangement uses TRBV6-1 and TRBJ1-6, with D possibly matching TRBD1 (5 bases). Trimming shortened V by 6 bases and J by 7 bases, and 7 bases separated the two germline ends. CDR3 size: 12 residues. From germline, CDR1 is MNHNS and CDR2 SASEGT. The CDR3 DNA is TGTGCCAGCAGCCGGGACAATTCACCCCTCCACTTT. It encodes CASSRDNSPLHF.

This sequence joins TRBV6-4 and TRBJ1-1; D possibly corresponds to TRBD1 (5 bases). This CDR3 contains 15 residues. V was cut by 8 bases and J by 3 bases, with 19 bases left in between. From germline, CDR1 is MRHNA and CDR2 SNTAGT. The DNA of the CDR3 is TGTGCCAGCGGGGCCAGGGTCTCTGACGACACTGAAGCTTTCTTT. It specifies CASGARVSDDTEAFF.

The genes are TRBV6-6 and TRBJ2-1; 8 nucleotides align to TRBD2. V lost 0 bases to trimming and J lost 2 bases; unmatched junction nucleotides: 3. The CDR3 covers 16 residues. Germline-derived CDR1 and CDR2 are MNHNY and SVGAGI (reference sequence). The CDR3 DNA follows: TGTGCCAGCAGTTACTCGACGGGGGGGCCCTACAATGAGCAGTTCTTC. Its protein is CASSYSTGGPYNEQFF.

The V and J genes are TRBV7-9 and TRBJ2-7; 10 nucleotides line up with TRBD1. The CDR3 has 14 amino acids. The junction had 5 bases not matched to a gene; V was cut back by 4 bases and J by 5 bases. Germline CDR1 and CDR2: SEHNR and FQNEAQ (reference sequence). CDR3 sequence reads: CASSWGGTGDEQYF. The CDR3 DNA follows: TGTGCCAGCAGCTGGGGAGGGACAGGGGACGAGCAGTACTTC.

This chain joins TRBV30 and TRBJ2-7; TRBD1 might be the D (5 bases). The CDR3 has 14 amino acids. V gave up 0 bases and J gave up 3 bases, with 12 bases separating them. Germline-derived CDR1 and CDR2 are GTSNPN and SVGIG (reference sequence). CDR3 sequence reads: CAWSVRQGLYEQYF. The CDR3 bases are TGTGCCTGGAGTGTGCGGCAGGGTCTCTACGAGCAGTACTTC.

The V and J genes are TRBV6-1 and TRBJ2-1, with D tentatively TRBD1 or TRBD2 (5 bases each). Deletions cut 4 bases from V and 5 bases from J, with 15 bases between. The CDR3 length is 15 residues. Looked up from germline, CDR1 is MNHNS and CDR2 is SASEGT. The CDR3 nucleotides read TGTGCCAGCAGTGGGGGGAATGCGGTTCACAATGAGCAGTTCTTC. Translating gives CASSGGNAVHNEQFF.

The rearrangement joins TRBV2 to TRBJ1-2, with D possibly TRBD1 on 5 matching bases. The V gene lost 1 base and the J gene lost 8 bases, with 17 bases spanning the gap. The length of the CDR3 is 15 residues. CDR1 and CDR2 from the germline V gene are SNHLY and FYNNEI. The CDR3 nucleotides are TGTGCCAGCAGTGAAGAACAGGACCACCCTGGCGGCTACACCTTC. Protein: CASSEEQDHPGGYTF. Together with reference TRBV2 and TRBJ1-2, the CDR3 gives the full variable domain: EPEVTQTPSHQVTQMGQEVILRCVPISNHLYFYWYRQILGQKVEFLVSFYNNEISEKSEIFDDQFSVERPDGSNFTLKIRSTKLEDSAMYFCASSEEQDHPGGYTFGSGTRLTVV.

This clone was counted only a few times. The chain has TRBV6-1 and TRBJ1-6; a possible D gene is TRBD1 (5 bases). V was trimmed by 2 bases and J by 7 bases, leaving 15 bases between them. The CDR3 has 16 amino acids. Germline V gene sequence: CDR1 MNHNS, CDR2 SASEGT. The CDR3 protein is CASSELGAVGNSPLHF. The CDR3 region has the DNA TGTGCCAGCAGTGAACTAGGGGCAGTCGGCAATTCACCCCTCCACTTT.

The V call is TRBV7-3, the J call TRBJ2-2, with TRBD1 matching over 11 bases. With 4 bases clipped from V and 6 bases from J, the junction kept 13 bases outside the gene matches. The germline gives CDR1 SGHTA, CDR2 FQGTGA. The CDR3 runs to 18 residues. The CDR3 sequence: CASSSPGAGTGGSGELFF. In DNA, the CDR3 is TGTGCCAGCAGCTCCCCGGGCGCCGGGACAGGGGGTTCCGGGGAGCTGTTTTTT.

The chain recombines TRBV9 with TRBJ1-3; tentative D call: TRBD1 (6 bases). The CDR3 contains 16 residues. V gave up 1 base and J gave up 2 bases, with 13 bases separating them. Germline V gene sequence: CDR1 SGDLS, CDR2 YYNGEE. The CDR3: CASSVWDTGPGNTIYF. CDR3 in DNA: TGTGCCAGCAGCGTATGGGACACAGGTCCTGGAAACACCATATATTTT.

The chain has TRBV7-3 and TRBJ2-3, with 8 positions matching TRBD1. The CDR3 consists of 14 residues. Germline lookup yields CDR1 SGHTA and CDR2 FQGTGA. After removal of 2 bases from V and 5 bases from J, the junction contained 3 bases not matched to a gene. The chain's CDR3 is CASSLQGAQDTQYF. CDR3 DNA sequence: TGTGCCAGCAGCTTACAGGGGGCGCAAGATACGCAGTATTTT.

This clone was picked up one time. The CDR3 nucleotides are TGTGCCAGCAGCTTATCGGCGGGGGCTATCTACGAGCAGTACTTC. The encoded protein is CASSLSAGAIYEQYF. This chain uses TRBV7-3 with TRBJ2-7; the D gene is possibly TRBD2 (7 bases). Germline V CDR1 and CDR2: SGHTA, FQGTGA. V was cut by 2 bases and J by 3 bases, with 14 bases left in between. This CDR3 has 15 amino acids.

V is TRBV9 and J is TRBJ1-3; D unresolved. Trimming took 0 bases from V and 4 from J, leaving 14 bases between them. CDR1 and CDR2 (germline): SGDLS, YYNGEE. The CDR3 runs to 16 residues. The CDR3 region has the DNA TGTGCCAGCAGCGTAGAAGGAGGGTCGGCGGGAAACACCATATATTTT. The encoded protein is CASSVEGGSAGNTIYF.

This clone was recorded once. The rearrangement joins TRBV14 to TRBJ2-3; weak D call: TRBD1 (6 bases). In germline, CDR1 is SGHDN, CDR2 FVKESK. V lost 6 bases, J lost 3 bases, and 10 bases lay in between. The CDR3 covers 13 residues. The CDR3 DNA follows: TGTGCCAGCAGTCATACAGGGACAGATACGCAGTATTTT. The encoded protein is CASSHTGTDTQYF.

The chain links TRBV18 to TRBJ1-3; 7 bases line up with TRBD1. With 3 bases clipped from V and 0 bases from J, the junction kept 5 bases outside the gene matches. The CDR3 has 16 residues. Germline V gene data show CDR1 as KGHSH and CDR2 as LQKENI. The CDR3 sequence: CASSPTGQSSGNTIYF. The CDR3 DNA reads as TGTGCCAGCTCACCGACGGGACAGAGCTCTGGAAACACCATATATTTT.

V is TRBV2 and J is TRBJ2-5; the match to TRBD2 covers 11 bases. The J segment lost 4 bases and the V segment lost 5 bases, leaving 6 bases of the junction unmatched. CDR3 length equals 15 residues. Per germline, CDR1 SNHLY and CDR2 FYNNEI. The CDR3 loop reads CASSRYGTSGETQYF. In nucleotides, the CDR3 is TGTGCCAGCAGTCGATACGGGACTAGCGGAGAGACCCAGTACTTC.

V and J are TRBV6-5 and TRBJ2-3; TRBD1 matches 9 bases. Looked up from germline, CDR1 is MNHEY and CDR2 is SVGAGI. V lost 6 bases, J lost 4 bases, and 8 bases stayed unmatched. The CDR3 contains 15 residues. The CDR3 nucleotides are TGTGCCAGCAGCTGGACAGGGGATTTTTCAGATACGCAGTATTTT. Its translation: CASSWTGDFSDTQYF.

This clone was seen a handful of times. This chain uses TRBV6-1 with TRBJ1-2, with a tentative D call TRBD1 (5 bases). Per germline, CDR1 MNHNS and CDR2 SASEGT. V lost 4 bases and J lost 4, with 13 bases in between. This CDR3 has 14 amino acids. CDR3 coding DNA: TGTGCCAGCAGTGGGGATGGGACGGTCTATGGCTACACCTTC. As protein: CASSGDGTVYGYTF.

CDR3 coding DNA: TGTGCCAGCAGCTTTGTTCCTAGCGGGGGGACCGGGGAGCTGTTTTTT. Translating gives CASSFVPSGGTGELFF. The J gene is TRBJ2-2, the V gene TRBV7-2; 11 nucleotides line up with TRBD2. Per the germline V gene, CDR1 is SGHTA and CDR2 is FQGNSA. The trim removed 3 bases at V and 5 bases at J, leaving 5 bases unmatched. This CDR3 is 16 amino acids long.

CDR3 region: CAISESLEQETQYF. For the CDR3, the DNA is TGTGCCATCAGTGAGTCGCTGGAACAAGAGACCCAGTACTTC. The chain joins TRBV10-3 to TRBJ2-5; D call uncertain. Trimming removed 0 bases at V and 2 bases at J, with 7 bases between. Germline V gene lookup returns CDR1 ENHRY and CDR2 SYGVKD. The CDR3 totals 14 residues.

The V call is TRBV6-5, the J call TRBJ2-7; 9 bases map to TRBD1. From germline, CDR1 is MNHEY and CDR2 SVGAGI. The V segment lost 6 bases and the J segment 4 bases; nucleotides outside the gene matches: 10. The CDR3 contains 15 residues. The CDR3: CASSSPDRGRYEQYF. For the CDR3, the DNA is TGTGCCAGCAGCAGTCCGGACAGGGGAAGGTACGAGCAGTACTTC.

The genes are TRBV7-9 and TRBJ1-1; no clear D gene. V lost 1 base to trimming and J lost 0 bases, with 0 bases between them. This CDR3 comprises 12 residues. Germline CDR1 is SEHNR and CDR2 is FQNEAQ (reference sequence). The chain's CDR3 is CASSLVNTEAFF. The CDR3 DNA follows: TGTGCCAGCAGCTTAGTGAACACTGAAGCTTTCTTT. The full variable domain, rest sourced from reference TRBV7-9 and TRBJ1-1, is DTGVSQNPRHKITKRGQNVTFRCDPISEHNRLYWYRQTLGQGPEFLTYFQNEAQLEKSRLLSDRFSAERPKGSFSTLEIQRTEQGDSAMYLCASSLVNTEAFFGQGTRLTVV.

This chain uses TRBV7-2 with TRBJ2-1, with TRBD2 identical over 8 bases. This CDR3 is 12 amino acids long. CDR1 SGHTA and CDR2 FQGNSA come from the germline V gene. Germline trimming cut 3 bases from V and 9 bases from J; bases unmatched to any gene: 1. The CDR3, as DNA: TGTGCCAGCAGCTTGAGCGGGGGTGAGCAGTTCTTC. This translates into CASSLSGGEQFF.

The gene calls are TRBV27 and TRBJ2-1, with 7 bases fitting TRBD1. Germline V gene lookup returns CDR1 MNHEY and CDR2 SMNVEV (reference sequence). The trim removed 2 bases at V and 7 bases at J, leaving 8 bases unmatched. This CDR3 contains 15 residues. The CDR3 is CASSLKRQGANEQFF. The CDR3 coding sequence is TGTGCCAGCAGTTTAAAGAGACAGGGTGCGAATGAGCAGTTCTTC.

The rearrangement links TRBV28 to TRBJ2-3; D might be TRBD1 or TRBD2, each matching 5 bases. CDR3 size: 16 residues. The germline V gene encodes CDR1 MDHEN and CDR2 SYDVKM. The ends were cut back, 5 bases at V and 2 bases at J, with 17 bases in the middle. The CDR3 region is CASSQTAGTPTDTQYF. The CDR3, as DNA: TGTGCCAGCAGTCAAACCGCCGGGACCCCCACAGATACGCAGTATTTT.

The gene calls are TRBV28 and TRBJ2-1; 8 bases map to TRBD1. This CDR3 comprises 18 residues. Trimming at V came to 5 bases and at J to 4 bases, leaving 16 bases not matched to a gene. Per germline, CDR1 MDHEN and CDR2 SYDVKM. CDR3 protein: CASSHLASGDRSYNEQFF. In nucleotides, the CDR3 is TGTGCCAGCAGTCACCTTGCGTCGGGGGACAGGAGTTACAATGAGCAGTTCTTC.

This rearrangement joins TRBV2 to TRBJ1-2, with a tentative D call TRBD1 (6 bases). Germline V gene lookup returns CDR1 SNHLY and CDR2 FYNNEI. Trimming removed 6 bases from V and 4 bases from J, with 15 bases in between. This CDR3 has 14 residues. Here the CDR3 DNA reads TGTGCCAGCAGCTCCCCTGGGGGCCCCTATGGCTACACCTTC. Protein: CASSSPGGPYGYTF.

This clone came up a few times. V is TRBV28 and J is TRBJ1-1; D is unclear. The CDR3 sequence is 12 residues long. CDR1 MDHEN and CDR2 SYDVKM come from the germline V gene. The V end lost 7 bases, the J end lost 6 bases, and 12 bases lay between the germline ends. CDR3 bases: TGTGCCAGCATCACCCCGCTGGCTGAAGCTTTCTTT. This gives the protein CASITPLAEAFF.

V usage is TRBV19 and J usage is TRBJ2-7, with 9 positions matching TRBD1. Trimming at V came to 6 bases and at J to 1 base, leaving 4 bases not matched to a gene. The CDR3 runs to 14 residues. From germline, CDR1 is LNHDA and CDR2 SQIVND (reference sequence). CDR3 amino acids: CASRGQGGSYEQYF. DNA for the CDR3: TGTGCCAGTAGGGGACAGGGTGGGTCCTACGAGCAGTACTTC.